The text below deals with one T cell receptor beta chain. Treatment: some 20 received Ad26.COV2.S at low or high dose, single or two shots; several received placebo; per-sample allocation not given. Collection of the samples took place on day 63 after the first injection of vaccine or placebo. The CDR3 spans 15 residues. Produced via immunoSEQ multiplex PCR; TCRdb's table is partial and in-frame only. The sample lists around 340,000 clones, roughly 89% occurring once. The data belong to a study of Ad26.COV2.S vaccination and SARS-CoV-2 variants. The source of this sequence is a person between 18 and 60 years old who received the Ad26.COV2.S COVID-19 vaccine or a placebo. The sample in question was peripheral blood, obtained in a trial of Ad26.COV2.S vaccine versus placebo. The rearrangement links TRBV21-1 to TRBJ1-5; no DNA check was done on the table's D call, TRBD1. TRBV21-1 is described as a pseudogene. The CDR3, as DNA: TGTGCCAGCAGCAAAAACGGACAGGGATTCCGGGCCCAGCATTTT. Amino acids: CASSKNGQGFRAQHF.